One and the same sample provided the 23 T cell receptor beta chains below, sequenced in a study of T cell responses to AZD1222 COVID-19 vaccine. Assay used: immunoSEQ multiplex PCR; TCRdb lists only in-frame clones, some missing. The sample has some 180,000 clones, about 93% seen once; the top ten hold around 0.98%. The starting material was peripheral blood, obtained 28 days after the second dose of the MenACWY control vaccine. The receptors come from an adult who received the MenACWY meningococcal vaccine as a control.

The chain combines TRBV18 with TRBJ1-4; D is uncertain. Looked up from germline, CDR1 is KGHSH and CDR2 is LQKENI. The length of the CDR3 is 11 residues. Trimming removed 6 bases from V and 6 bases from J, with 5 bases in between. The CDR3 nucleotides are TGTGCCAGCTCCACTTATGAAAAACTGTTTTTT. Protein: CASSTYEKLFF.

DNA of the CDR3: TGTGCCAGCAGTTACTCGGGGGACAGAGACAATGAGCAGTTCTTC. It encodes CASSYSGDRDNEQFF. V and J are TRBV6-5 and TRBJ2-1; 7 bases are a match to TRBD1. Germline V gene data show CDR1 as MNHEY and CDR2 as SVGAGI. With V trimmed by 0 bases and J by 5 bases, 4 bases remained unmatched. The CDR3 is made up of 15 amino acids.

The genes are TRBV6-6 and TRBJ2-4, with 7 bases aligning to TRBD1. After removal of 6 bases from V and 6 bases from J, the junction contained 2 bases not matched to a gene. The CDR3 totals 12 residues. CDR1 and CDR2 from the germline V gene are MNHNY and SVGAGI (reference sequence). CDR3 residues: CASRQGTNIQYF. The CDR3 DNA sequence: TGTGCCAGCAGACAGGGGACAAACATTCAGTACTTC.

V usage is TRBV7-3 and J usage is TRBJ1-1; D gene ambiguous. The V end lost 1 base, the J end lost 5 bases, and 14 bases lay between the germline ends. The CDR3 totals 15 residues. Germline CDR1 SGHTA, CDR2 FQGTGA. The CDR3 DNA follows: TGTGCCAGCAGCTTAAATAGGGTCTCGAGGACTGAAGCTTTCTTT. Its translation is CASSLNRVSRTEAFF.

The rearrangement joins TRBV7-8 to TRBJ1-1; TRBD1 might be the D (5 bases). The CDR3 loop spans 14 amino acids. With 5 bases removed from V and 5 bases from J, the gap between germline ends came to 15 bases. Germline V lookup: CDR1 SGHVS, CDR2 FQNEAQ. CDR3 loop: CASSEGWQLTEAFF. CDR3 DNA: TGTGCCAGCAGCGAGGGGTGGCAGCTTACTGAAGCTTTCTTT. Based on the CDR3 plus reference TRBV7-8 and TRBJ1-1, the full variable domain is GAGVSQSPRYKVAKRGQDVALRCDPISGHVSLFWYQQALGQGPEFLTYFQNEAQLDKSGLPSDRFFAERPEGSVSTLKIQRTQQEDSAVYLCASSEGWQLTEAFFGQGTRLTVV.

The V and J genes are TRBV7-9 and TRBJ2-5, with D perhaps TRBD1 or TRBD2 (5 bases each). CDR1 and CDR2 (germline): SEHNR, FQNEAQ (reference sequence). The CDR3 totals 13 residues. Trimming removed 0 bases at V and 4 bases at J, with 6 bases between. CDR3 loop: CASSLAGTETQYF. DNA of the CDR3: TGTGCCAGCAGCTTAGCAGGGACAGAGACCCAGTACTTC. The variable domain in full, completed from reference TRBV7-9 and TRBJ2-5, reads DTGVSQNPRHKITKRGQNVTFRCDPISEHNRLYWYRQTLGQGPEFLTYFQNEAQLEKSRLLSDRFSAERPKGSFSTLEIQRTEQGDSAMYLCASSLAGTETQYFGPGTRLLVL.

As DNA, the CDR3 is TGTGCCAGCAGCAAAGCGGGACAGGCTTCACGGGGCTATGGCTACACCTTC. This sequence encodes CASSKAGQASRGYGYTF. The chain is built from TRBV7-9 and TRBJ1-2, with TRBD1 matching 8 bases. The ends lost 5 bases at V and 4 bases at J; junction bases unmatched: 15. The CDR3 consists of 17 residues. Germline CDR1 SEHNR, CDR2 FQNEAQ (reference sequence). The full variable domain, completed using reference TRBV7-9 and TRBJ1-2, is DTGVSQNPRHKITKRGQNVTFRCDPISEHNRLYWYRQTLGQGPEFLTYFQNEAQLEKSRLLSDRFSAERPKGSFSTLEIQRTEQGDSAMYLCASSKAGQASRGYGYTFGSGTRLTVV.

This rearrangement joins TRBV5-5 to TRBJ1-1, with 8 bases identical to TRBD1. From germline, CDR1 is SGHKS and CDR2 YYEKEE (reference sequence). The CDR3 has 15 amino acids. V lost 3 bases and J lost 6; bases outside the gene matches: 10. Here the CDR3 DNA reads TGTGCCAGCAGCTCGGTGGACAGGGTTTTTGCTGAAGCTTTCTTT. Translated: CASSSVDRVFAEAFF.

The rearrangement uses TRBV7-9 and TRBJ2-3, with D uncertain. The CDR3 length is 13 residues. CDR1 and CDR2 from the germline V gene are SEHNR and FQNEAQ (reference sequence). The germline V and J ends were trimmed by 6 bases and 3 bases, with 10 bases remaining between them. This CDR3 is CASRSVGTDTQYF. The CDR3 nucleotides are TGTGCCAGCAGGTCAGTGGGAACAGATACGCAGTATTTT.

The V and J genes are TRBV12-3 or TRBV12-4 and TRBJ2-5; possible D gene TRBD2, 6 bases. Trimming cost V 4 bases and J 4 bases, with 7 bases left between them. The CDR3 loop spans 12 amino acids. CDR3 in amino acids: CASSYGGETQYF. The CDR3 nucleotides are TGTGCCAGCAGTTACGGGGGAGAGACCCAGTACTTC.

The CDR3 DNA sequence: TGTGCCAGCAGCTCGTCCGGAGGGTTACCCTACGAGCAGTACTTC. Amino acids: CASSSSGGLPYEQYF. V usage is TRBV7-9 and J usage is TRBJ2-7; a possible D gene is TRBD2 (6 bases). This CDR3 is built from 15 residues. The germline CDR1 and CDR2 sequences are SEHNR and FQNEAQ (reference sequence). The V and J ends lost 4 bases and 2 bases respectively, with 15 bases between them.

V is TRBV29-1 and J is TRBJ1-2; D is possibly TRBD1 (6 bases). V was clipped by 3 bases and J by 13 bases, with 18 bases between them. This CDR3 is built from 12 residues. Germline loops: CDR1 SQVTM, CDR2 ANQGSEA. CDR3 nucleotide sequence: TGCAGCGTTGAGGAGACAGGACCTTGGGGCACCTTC. This sequence encodes CSVEETGPWGTF.

Concerning this clone itself: Within the sample, other DNA sequences also encode this same CDR3. V usage is TRBV7-2 and J usage is TRBJ1-6, with D maybe TRBD1 (5 bases). Trimming removed 1 base at V and 7 bases at J, with 8 bases between. CDR1 is SGHTA, CDR2 FQGNSA, per germline. CDR3 length: 14 residues. The CDR3 loop is CASSLDGGNSPLHF. The DNA of the CDR3 is TGTGCCAGCAGCTTAGACGGGGGGAATTCACCCCTCCACTTT.

This clone was recorded once. V is TRBV7-2 and J is TRBJ1-2; perhaps TRBD1 as D (5 bases). The CDR3 has 14 residues. In germline, CDR1 is SGHTA, CDR2 FQGNSA. V lost 1 base and J 5 bases, leaving 11 bases between the germline ends. The CDR3 DNA is TGTGCCAGCAGCTTAGACAGACAGTCTTATGGCTACACCTTC. The encoded protein is CASSLDRQSYGYTF. Looking up the rest from reference TRBV7-2 and TRBJ1-2 gives the full variable domain: GAGVSQSPSNKVTEKGKDVELRCDPISGHTALYWYRQSLGQGLEFLIYFQGNSAPDKSGLPSDRFSAERTGGSVSTLTIQRTQQEDSAVYLCASSLDRQSYGYTFGSGTRLTVV.

This sequence joins TRBV6-5 and TRBJ1-2; D not certain. This CDR3 has 13 residues. V was trimmed by 0 bases and J by 4 bases, leaving 6 bases between them. Germline V gene lookup returns CDR1 MNHEY and CDR2 SVGAGI. The CDR3 DNA follows: TGTGCCAGCAGTTACTCAGATCGCTATGGCTACACCTTC. Its protein product is CASSYSDRYGYTF.

The V call is TRBV7-2, the J call TRBJ2-3; D remains ambiguous. The germline V and J ends were trimmed by 5 bases and 4 bases, with 10 bases remaining between them. The CDR3 consists of 13 residues. The germline CDR1 and CDR2 sequences are SGHTA and FQGNSA. CDR3 sequence (DNA): TGTGCCAGCAGCACAACACCCGCAGATACGCAGTATTTT. This codes for CASSTTPADTQYF. The full variable domain, with the rest looked up from reference TRBV7-2 and TRBJ2-3, is GAGVSQSPSNKVTEKGKDVELRCDPISGHTALYWYRQSLGQGLEFLIYFQGNSAPDKSGLPSDRFSAERTGGSVSTLTIQRTQQEDSAVYLCASSTTPADTQYFGPGTRLTVL.

V is TRBV2 and J is TRBJ2-6, with D perhaps TRBD2 (7 bases). The ends were cut back, 7 bases at V and 0 bases at J, with 16 bases in the middle. The CDR3 is 17 residues long. CDR1 SNHLY and CDR2 FYNNEI come from the germline V gene. The CDR3 here is CASTGEGRVSGANVLTF. CDR3 DNA: TGTGCCAGCACAGGGGAGGGAAGGGTCTCTGGGGCCAACGTCCTGACTTTC.

The rearrangement uses TRBV6-5 and TRBJ1-1, with D unresolved. Per germline, CDR1 MNHEY and CDR2 SVGAGI. V gave up 4 bases and J gave up 1 base, with 10 bases separating them. This CDR3 is 14 amino acids long. CDR3 nucleotides: TGTGCCAGCAGTTGGGGTCGCCGGAACACTGAAGCTTTCTTT. Translated, it gives CASSWGRRNTEAFF.

This chain uses TRBV19 with TRBJ1-1; 9 bases align to TRBD1. The CDR3 sequence is 12 residues long. V shed 3 bases, J shed 11 bases, and the junction held 4 bases outside the gene matches. Germline V gene sequence: CDR1 LNHDA, CDR2 SQIVND (reference sequence). The CDR3 region is CASSILGQGAFF. In nucleotides, the CDR3 is TGTGCCAGTAGTATCCTAGGACAGGGGGCTTTCTTT. The full variable domain, rest sourced from reference TRBV19 and TRBJ1-1, is DGGITQSPKYLFRKEGQNVTLSCEQNLNHDAMYWYRQDPGQGLRLIYYSQIVNDFQKGDIAEGYSVSREKKESFPLTVTSAQKNPTAFYLCASSILGQGAFFGQGTRLTVV.

As regards this clone: The junction departs from germline at one end; a sequencing error may be responsible. The rearrangement uses TRBV12-3 or TRBV12-4 and TRBJ1-4; D uncertain. The CDR3 has 12 amino acids. CDR3 residues: CASSLLNGKLFF. CDR3 DNA sequence: TGTGCCAGCAGTTTATTGAATGGAAAACTGTTTTTT.

The CDR3 region has the DNA TGTGCCAGCTCAGCGACAGGGTTCTTTAACTATGGCTACACCTTC. It specifies CASSATGFFNYGYTF. The V and J genes are TRBV18 and TRBJ1-2; 7 positions agree with TRBD1. V was clipped by 5 bases and J by 1 base; unmatched bases: 7. The CDR3 is 15 residues long. CDR1 and CDR2 (germline): KGHSH, LQKENI.

The chain is built from TRBV2 and TRBJ1-1; a possible D gene is TRBD1 (5 bases). The germline CDR1 and CDR2 sequences are SNHLY and FYNNEI. The length of the CDR3 is 13 residues. Trimming shortened V by 2 bases and J by 6 bases, and 10 bases separated the two germline ends. The CDR3 nucleotides are TGTGCCAGCAGTGAAACTTGGACACCTGAAGCTTTCTTT. Translation: CASSETWTPEAFF. The complete variable domain, with remaining parts taken from reference TRBV2 and TRBJ1-1, reads EPEVTQTPSHQVTQMGQEVILRCVPISNHLYFYWYRQILGQKVEFLVSFYNNEISEKSEIFDDQFSVERPDGSNFTLKIRSTKLEDSAMYFCASSETWTPEAFFGQGTRLTVV.

The chain recombines TRBV9 with TRBJ2-2, with TRBD2 identical over 11 bases. The CDR3 runs to 15 residues. Germline V gives CDR1 SGDLS, CDR2 YYNGEE. J gave up 10 bases and V 3 bases, and 8 bases lay outside the gene matches. This CDR3 reads CASSASGTSGLELFF. CDR3 DNA sequence: TGTGCCAGCAGCGCTTCCGGGACTAGCGGTCTGGAGCTGTTTTTT.